The 25 T cell receptor beta chains below come from one sample, sequenced in a study of OX40 agonist ivuxolimab in advanced cancers. Sequenced by immunoSEQ multiplex PCR; TCRdb stores in-frame clones only, minus some. The table includes roughly 70,000 clones, approximately 86% detected once. The starting material was CD4+ or CD8+ T cells sorted from blood, obtained in a trial of the OX40 agonist ivuxolimab. The source is an adult with an advanced solid tumor such as melanoma, head and neck, liver or kidney cancer.

The rearrangement joins TRBV27 to TRBJ2-7, with D perhaps assigned TRBD1 or TRBD2 (5 bases each). Trimming left V 0 bases short and J 5 bases short, with 14 bases between. From germline, CDR1 is MNHEY and CDR2 SMNVEV (reference sequence). The CDR3 runs 15 residues. Here the CDR3 reads CASSLSGRGLHEQYF. The CDR3 DNA reads as TGTGCCAGCAGTTTATCGGGCCGGGGCCTGCACGAGCAGTACTTC.

The chain carries TRBV4-3 and TRBJ2-3; D is perhaps TRBD2 (6 bases). Germline values: CDR1 LGHNA, CDR2 YSLEER. The CDR3 length is 18 residues. V gave up 0 bases and J gave up 3 bases, with 19 bases separating them. In DNA form, the CDR3 reads TGCGCCAGCAGCCAAGATCGTGCCGGGAGAGGGCAGACAGATACGCAGTATTTT. It yields the protein CASSQDRAGRGQTDTQYF.

This chain connects TRBV30 to TRBJ1-3, with D perhaps matching TRBD1 (5 bases). Germline-derived CDR1 and CDR2 are GTSNPN and SVGIG (reference sequence). This CDR3 has 16 amino acids. V was pared by 6 bases and J by 0 bases, with 18 bases between. This CDR3 is CACDSPGRFSGNTIYF. The CDR3 DNA reads TGTGCCTGTGACAGTCCTGGAAGGTTCTCTGGAAACACCATATATTTT.

V usage is TRBV19 and J usage is TRBJ2-7; 11 positions match TRBD2. Unmatched junction bases numbered 6, after V lost 5 bases and J lost 6 bases. The CDR3 has 14 amino acids. Germline CDR1 and CDR2: LNHDA and SQIVND (reference sequence). CDR3 region: CASSQLAGDAEQYF. The CDR3 DNA sequence: TGTGCCAGTAGTCAACTAGCGGGAGATGCCGAGCAGTACTTC.

The chain combines TRBV5-1 with TRBJ1-6; no clear D gene. This CDR3 comprises 18 residues. Trimming left V 1 base short and J 6 bases short, with 20 bases between. Germline V gene data show CDR1 as SGHRS and CDR2 as YFSETQ. The DNA of the CDR3 is TGCGCCAGCAGCTTGAATTCGGGCTCGGGATACAGTAATTCACCCCTCCACTTT. Amino acid sequence: CASSLNSGSGYSNSPLHF.

The chain carries TRBV29-1 and TRBJ2-3; 9 nucleotides agree with TRBD2. Germline V gene sequence: CDR1 SQVTM, CDR2 ANQGSEA. V was clipped by 6 bases and J by 2 bases; unmatched bases: 6. The CDR3 is 14 residues long. The CDR3 sequence is CSVERGAVTDTQYF. In nucleotides, the CDR3 is TGCAGCGTGGAGCGGGGGGCCGTCACAGATACGCAGTATTTT.

This chain links TRBV27 with TRBJ1-6; 8 nucleotides agree with TRBD1. Germline-derived CDR1 and CDR2 are MNHEY and SMNVEV (reference sequence). This CDR3 is built from 17 residues. Trimming removed 6 bases from V and 7 bases from J; junction bases left unmatched: 14. DNA of the CDR3: TGTGCCAGCAGCCGTAGAACATCGACAGGGGCGAATTCACCCCTCCACTTT. Translated, it gives CASSRRTSTGANSPLHF.

The chain is built from TRBV6-5 and TRBJ1-1, with TRBD1 as a possible D gene (6 bases). V dropped 5 bases and J dropped 3 bases, with 10 bases sitting between them. CDR3 size: 13 residues. Germline values: CDR1 MNHEY, CDR2 SVGAGI. The CDR3 DNA sequence: TGTGCCAGCAGTCCACAGGGAGACACTGAAGCTTTCTTT. It codes for CASSPQGDTEAFF.

The chain recombines TRBV6-6 with TRBJ1-2, with 7 bases aligning to TRBD1. J was trimmed by 5 bases and V by 6 bases; bases with no gene match: 6. This CDR3 is built from 13 residues. Looked up from germline, CDR1 is MNHNY and CDR2 is SVGAGI (reference sequence). The CDR3 sequence is CASRTGDVYGYTF. In DNA form, the CDR3 reads TGTGCCAGCAGAACAGGGGACGTTTATGGCTACACCTTC.

The chain carries TRBV9 and TRBJ1-2; D might be TRBD1 (6 bases). This CDR3 is built from 13 residues. Germline CDR1 and CDR2: SGDLS and YYNGEE. The V gene lost 4 bases and the J gene lost 7 bases, with 14 bases spanning the gap. Here the CDR3 DNA reads TGTGCCAGCAGCCCGGGGGGGGGCGTTGGCTACACCTTC. It encodes CASSPGGGVGYTF.

The rearrangement uses TRBV21-1 and TRBJ2-3. TRBV21-1 is tagged as a pseudogene. The CDR3 runs 11 residues. This CDR3 is CANTLEDTQYF. CDR3 DNA: TGTGCCAACACCTTAGAAGATACGCAGTATTTT.

The chain uses TRBV28 and TRBJ1-4; D remains ambiguous. The V end was cut by 1 base, the J end by 6 bases, with 12 bases between. Germline V gives CDR1 MDHEN, CDR2 SYDVKM. The CDR3 has 15 amino acids. CDR3 residues: CASSLLGRSDEKLFF. DNA of the CDR3: TGTGCCAGCAGTTTATTGGGGAGATCTGATGAAAAACTGTTTTTT.

The chain joins TRBV18 to TRBJ2-1; TRBD1 matches at 7 bases. CDR1 KGHSH and CDR2 LQKENI come from the germline V gene. Trimming cost V 3 bases and J 5 bases; bases outside gene matches: 10. The CDR3 is 16 amino acids. CDR3 DNA: TGTGCCAGCTCACCCTGGCAGGGGGTAGGGAACAATGAGCAGTTCTTC. It specifies CASSPWQGVGNNEQFF.

Regarding this clone: A read error may produce the germline difference seen at one junction end. The V and J genes are TRBV6-5 and TRBJ1-2; no definite D call. Germline CDR1 and CDR2: MNHEY and SVGAGI. CDR3 length equals 14 residues. CDR3 sequence reads: CASRKDRAPPALWF. CDR3 DNA: TGTGCCAGCAGAAAAGACCGGGCCCCACCGGCCCTTTGGTTC.

In the case of this clone: A read error may explain this, as a much larger clone is one base away. This sequence joins TRBV9 and TRBJ1-2, with unresolved D. The V and J ends lost 4 bases and 2 bases respectively, with 18 bases between them. Germline CDR1 SGDLS, CDR2 YYNGEE. The CDR3 loop spans 16 amino acids. CDR3 DNA sequence: TGTGCCAGCAGCTCCCGTGCAGTGAAGGGCAACTATGGCTACACCTTC. This encodes CASSSRAVKGNYGYTF.

The chain carries TRBV28 and TRBJ2-2; D call uncertain. V was pared by 8 bases and J by 0 bases, with 7 bases between. Germline-derived CDR1 and CDR2 are MDHEN and SYDVKM. This CDR3 has 13 residues. Here the CDR3 DNA reads TGTGCCAGCGCGTCAACGAACACCGGGGAGCTGTTTTTT. The encoded protein is CASASTNTGELFF.

V gene TRBV6-5 combines with J gene TRBJ2-7; D not resolved. Trimming took off 6 bases at V and 1 base at J, with 4 bases between the two ends. The CDR3 totals 11 residues. Germline V gives CDR1 MNHEY, CDR2 SVGAGI. The CDR3 sequence is CASRISYEQYF. In DNA, the CDR3 is TGTGCCAGCAGAATTTCCTACGAGCAGTACTTC.

The genes are TRBV7-8 and TRBJ2-7; 7 bases map to TRBD1. Losses at the gene ends were 3 bases for V and 3 bases for J; bases not matched to a gene: 8. Germline V gene lookup returns CDR1 SGHVS and CDR2 FQNEAQ. The CDR3 sequence is 15 residues long. This chain's CDR3 is CASSFGTASNYEQYF. DNA of the CDR3: TGTGCCAGCAGCTTCGGGACAGCGAGTAACTACGAGCAGTACTTC. The complete variable domain, with remaining parts taken from reference TRBV7-8 and TRBJ2-7, reads GAGVSQSPRYKVAKRGQDVALRCDPISGHVSLFWYQQALGQGPEFLTYFQNEAQLDKSGLPSDRFFAERPEGSVSTLKIQRTQQEDSAVYLCASSFGTASNYEQYFGPGTRLTVT.

V usage is TRBV5-1 and J usage is TRBJ1-5; D ambiguous. CDR1 is SGHRS and CDR2 is YFSETQ in the germline V gene. Trimming left V 1 base short and J 4 bases short, with 9 bases between. The CDR3 runs 14 residues. CDR3 sequence: CASSLLPSNQPQHF. CDR3 DNA: TGCGCCAGCAGCTTGTTGCCCTCTAATCAGCCCCAGCATTTT.

This chain uses TRBV7-7 with TRBJ2-5, with D possibly called TRBD1 or TRBD2 (5 bases each). The V gene's germline CDR1 is SSHAT and CDR2 FNYEAQ (reference sequence). Deletions cut 6 bases from V and 5 bases from J, with 13 bases between. The CDR3 has 13 residues. CDR3 amino acids: CASSPGRWETQYF. The CDR3 DNA sequence: TGTGCCAGCAGTCCAGGGAGATGGGAGACCCAGTACTTC.

CDR3 sequence: CASSPGTDSGNTIYF. DNA for the CDR3: TGTGCCAGCAGCCCCGGGACAGACTCTGGAAACACCATATATTTT. The rearrangement joins TRBV11-2 to TRBJ1-3; 7 positions match TRBD1. The CDR3 has 15 residues. V trimming: 5 bases; J trimming: 0 bases; junction bases outside the gene matches: 4. The germline CDR1 and CDR2 sequences are SGHAT and FQNNGV. The whole variable domain, filled in from reference TRBV11-2 and TRBJ1-3, reads EAGVAQSPRYKIIEKRQSVAFWCNPISGHATLYWYQQILGQGPKLLIQFQNNGVVDDSQLPKDRFSAERLKGVDSTLKIQPAKLEDSAVYLCASSPGTDSGNTIYFGEGSWLTVV.

The rearrangement uses TRBV6-5 and TRBJ2-7, with TRBD1 as a possible D gene (5 bases). The ends were cut back, 6 bases at V and 6 bases at J, with 12 bases in the middle. The CDR3 has 12 amino acids. Germline V gene lookup returns CDR1 MNHEY and CDR2 SVGAGI. For the CDR3, the DNA is TGTGCCAGCAGCCCACAGGTGGGCGAGCAGTACTTC. It translates to CASSPQVGEQYF.

The V and J genes are TRBV11-3 and TRBJ2-3; D remains ambiguous. CDR3 length: 15 residues. Germline lookup yields CDR1 SGHNT and CDR2 YENEEA. V was pared by 2 bases and J by 4 bases, with 13 bases between. The CDR3 coding sequence is TGTGCCAGCAGCTTATATTCAGGTGATGCAGATACGCAGTATTTT. This translates into CASSLYSGDADTQYF.

This clone was seen a few times. J is TRBJ1-3 and V is TRBV30, with 9 positions matching TRBD1. V lost 7 bases and J lost 3; bases outside the gene matches: 16. Germline lookup yields CDR1 GTSNPN and CDR2 SVGIG (reference sequence). The CDR3 length is 17 residues. CDR3 loop: CAYNLPRTGERGNTIYF. The CDR3 nucleotides read TGTGCCTACAACCTCCCACGGACAGGGGAGCGTGGAAACACCATATATTTT. The whole variable domain, filled in from reference TRBV30 and TRBJ1-3, reads SQTIHQWPATLVQPVGSPLSLECTVEGTSNPNLYWYRQAAGRGLQLLFYSVGIGQISSEVPQNLSASRPQDRQFILSSKKLLLSDSGFYLCAYNLPRTGERGNTIYFGEGSWLTVV.

The J gene is TRBJ2-7, the V gene TRBV5-8, with TRBD1 matching 8 bases. Germline V gene lookup returns CDR1 SGHTS and CDR2 YDEGEE. CDR3 length: 13 residues. With 4 bases clipped from V and 3 bases from J, the junction kept 3 bases outside the gene matches. CDR3 in DNA: TGTGCCAGCAGCGACAGGGGAGGCTACGAGCAGTACTTC. Amino acids: CASSDRGGYEQYF.